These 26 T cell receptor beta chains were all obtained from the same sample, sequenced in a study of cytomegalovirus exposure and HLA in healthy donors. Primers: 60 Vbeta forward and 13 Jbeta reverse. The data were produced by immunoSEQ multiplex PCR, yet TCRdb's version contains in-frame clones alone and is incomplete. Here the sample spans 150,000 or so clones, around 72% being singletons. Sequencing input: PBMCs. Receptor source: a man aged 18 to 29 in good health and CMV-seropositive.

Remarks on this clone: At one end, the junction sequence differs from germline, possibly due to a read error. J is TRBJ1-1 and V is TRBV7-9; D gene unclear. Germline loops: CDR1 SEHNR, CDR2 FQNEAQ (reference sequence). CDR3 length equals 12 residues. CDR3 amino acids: CSSSLHGAEAFF. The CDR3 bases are TGTTCCAGCAGCCTCCACGGGGCTGAAGCTTTCTTT.

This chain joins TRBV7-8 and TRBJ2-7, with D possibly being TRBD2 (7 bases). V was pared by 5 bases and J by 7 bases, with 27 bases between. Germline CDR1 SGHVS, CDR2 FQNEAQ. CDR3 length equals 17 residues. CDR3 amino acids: CASSPKGGGRPSVEQYF. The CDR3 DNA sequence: TGTGCCAGCAGCCCAAAGGGGGGAGGGAGGCCCAGTGTTGAGCAGTACTTC.

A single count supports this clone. The CDR3 reads CASSLKRTQETQYF. CDR3 nucleotides: TGTGCCAGCAGCTTAAAGCGGACTCAAGAGACCCAGTACTTC. The chain has TRBV5-4 and TRBJ2-5; tentative D call: TRBD2 (5 bases). Germline V gene sequence: CDR1 SGHNT, CDR2 YYREEE (reference sequence). The CDR3 consists of 14 residues. The V end lost 2 bases, the J end lost 2 bases, and 10 bases lay between the germline ends. The whole variable domain, remainder taken from reference TRBV5-4 and TRBJ2-5, is ETGVTQSPTHLIKTRGQQVTLRCSSQSGHNTVSWYQQALGQGPQFIFQYYREEENGRGNFPPRFSGLQFPNYSSELNVNALELDDSALYLCASSLKRTQETQYFGPGTRLLVL.

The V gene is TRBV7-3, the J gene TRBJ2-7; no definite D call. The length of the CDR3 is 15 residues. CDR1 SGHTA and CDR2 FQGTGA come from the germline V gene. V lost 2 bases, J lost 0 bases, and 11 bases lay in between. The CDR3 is CASSLLRRYSYEQYF. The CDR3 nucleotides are TGTGCCAGCAGCTTACTTCGCCGCTACTCCTACGAGCAGTACTTC.

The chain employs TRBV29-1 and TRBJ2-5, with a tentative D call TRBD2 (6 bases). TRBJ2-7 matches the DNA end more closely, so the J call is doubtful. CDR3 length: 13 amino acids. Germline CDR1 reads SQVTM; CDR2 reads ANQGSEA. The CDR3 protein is CSVLGGSGNEQYF. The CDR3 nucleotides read TGCAGCGTTCTTGGGGGGAGTGGCAACGAGCAGTACTTC.

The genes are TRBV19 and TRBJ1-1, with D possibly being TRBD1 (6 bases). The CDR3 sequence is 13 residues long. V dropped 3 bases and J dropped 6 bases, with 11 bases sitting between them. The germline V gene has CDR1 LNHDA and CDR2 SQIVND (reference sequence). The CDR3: CASSIQGIAEAFF. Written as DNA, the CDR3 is TGTGCCAGTAGTATTCAGGGGATCGCTGAAGCTTTCTTT.

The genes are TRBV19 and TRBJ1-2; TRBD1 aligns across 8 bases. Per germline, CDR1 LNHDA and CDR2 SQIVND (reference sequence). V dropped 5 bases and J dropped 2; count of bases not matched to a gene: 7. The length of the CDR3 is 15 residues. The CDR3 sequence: CASSPRDRLNYGYTF. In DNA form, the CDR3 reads TGTGCCAGTAGTCCCCGGGACAGGCTAAACTATGGCTACACCTTC.

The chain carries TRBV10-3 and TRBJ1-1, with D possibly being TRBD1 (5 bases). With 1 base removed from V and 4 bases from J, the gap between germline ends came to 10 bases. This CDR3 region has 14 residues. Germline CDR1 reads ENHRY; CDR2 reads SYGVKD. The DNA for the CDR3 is TGTGCCATCAGTGAGTTGGGGGGTGGCACTGAAGCTTTCTTT. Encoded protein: CAISELGGGTEAFF.

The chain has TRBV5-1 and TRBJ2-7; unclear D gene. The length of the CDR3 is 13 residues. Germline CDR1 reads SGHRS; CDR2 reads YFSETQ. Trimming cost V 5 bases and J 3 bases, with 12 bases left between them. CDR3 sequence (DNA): TGCGCCAGCAGGGAGCAACTCGGCTACGAGCAGTACTTC. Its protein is CASREQLGYEQYF.

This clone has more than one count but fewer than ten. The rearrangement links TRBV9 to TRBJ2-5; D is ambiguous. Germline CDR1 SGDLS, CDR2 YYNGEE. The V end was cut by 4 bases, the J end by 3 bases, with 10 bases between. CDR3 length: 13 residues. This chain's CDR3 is CASSPRSEETQYF. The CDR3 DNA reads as TGTGCCAGCAGCCCCAGGTCCGAAGAGACCCAGTACTTC. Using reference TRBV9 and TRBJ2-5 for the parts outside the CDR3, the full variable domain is DSGVTQTPKHLITATGQRVTLRCSPRSGDLSVYWYQQSLDQGLQFLIQYYNGEERAKGNILERFSAQQFPDLHSELNLSSLELGDSALYFCASSPRSEETQYFGPGTRLLVL.

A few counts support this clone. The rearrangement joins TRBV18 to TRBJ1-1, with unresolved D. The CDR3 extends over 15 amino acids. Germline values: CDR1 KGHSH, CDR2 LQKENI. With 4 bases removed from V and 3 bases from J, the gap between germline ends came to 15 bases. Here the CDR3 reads CASSLAWTGYTEAFF. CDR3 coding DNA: TGTGCCAGCTCACTCGCATGGACGGGGTACACTGAAGCTTTCTTT.

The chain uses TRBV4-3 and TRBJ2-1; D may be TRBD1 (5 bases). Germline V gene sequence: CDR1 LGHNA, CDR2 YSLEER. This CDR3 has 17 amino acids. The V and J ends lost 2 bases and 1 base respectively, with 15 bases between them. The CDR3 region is CASSQRAGWNSYNEQFF. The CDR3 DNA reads TGCGCCAGCAGCCAAAGGGCAGGGTGGAATTCCTACAATGAGCAGTTCTTC.

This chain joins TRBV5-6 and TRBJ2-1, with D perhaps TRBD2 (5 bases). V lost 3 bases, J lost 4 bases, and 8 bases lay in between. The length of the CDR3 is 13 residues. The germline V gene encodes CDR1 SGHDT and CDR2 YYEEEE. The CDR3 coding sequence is TGTGCCAGCAGCTCTGACTATTACAATGAGCAGTTCTTC. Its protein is CASSSDYYNEQFF.

The CDR3 DNA reads as TGCAGCGTTTCTCTTTCGGGGACCGGGGAGCTGTTTTTT. Encoded protein: CSVSLSGTGELFF. The rearrangement joins TRBV29-1 to TRBJ2-2; TRBD2 is a possible D gene (5 bases). Trimming took off 5 bases at V and 5 bases at J, with 12 bases between the two ends. The CDR3 loop spans 13 amino acids. Germline-derived CDR1 and CDR2 are SQVTM and ANQGSEA.

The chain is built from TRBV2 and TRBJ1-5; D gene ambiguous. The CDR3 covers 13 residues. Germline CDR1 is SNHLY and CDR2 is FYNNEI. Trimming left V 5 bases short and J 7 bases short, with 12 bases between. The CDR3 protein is CASSPFRWQPQHF. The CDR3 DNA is TGTGCCAGCAGTCCTTTTCGGTGGCAGCCCCAGCATTTT.

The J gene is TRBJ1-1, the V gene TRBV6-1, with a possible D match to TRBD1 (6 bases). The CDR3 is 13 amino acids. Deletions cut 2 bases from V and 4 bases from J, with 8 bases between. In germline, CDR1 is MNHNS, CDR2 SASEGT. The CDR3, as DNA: TGTGCCAGCAGTGAAACAGGGAGCACTGAAGCTTTCTTT. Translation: CASSETGSTEAFF.

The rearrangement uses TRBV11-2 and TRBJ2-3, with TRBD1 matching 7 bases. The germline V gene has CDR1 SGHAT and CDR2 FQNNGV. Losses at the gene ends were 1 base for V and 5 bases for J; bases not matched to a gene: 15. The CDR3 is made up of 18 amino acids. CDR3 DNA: TGTGCCAGCAGCTTAGTATCGTTTAGCCGAAACAGGGGAGATACGCAGTATTTT. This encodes CASSLVSFSRNRGDTQYF.

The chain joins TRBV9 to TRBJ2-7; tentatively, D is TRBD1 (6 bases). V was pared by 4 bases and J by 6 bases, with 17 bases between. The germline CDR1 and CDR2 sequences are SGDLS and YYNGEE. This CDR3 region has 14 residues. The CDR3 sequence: CASSPRLGGGEQYF. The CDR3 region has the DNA TGTGCCAGCAGCCCCCGCCTAGGGGGTGGCGAGCAGTACTTC.

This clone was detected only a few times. DNA for the CDR3: TGTGCCAGCAGATCCACAGGGGGGGACACTGAAGCTTTCTTT. Amino acids: CASRSTGGDTEAFF. The chain is built from TRBV11-2 and TRBJ1-1, with 8 bases fitting TRBD1. V shed 6 bases, J shed 3 bases, and the junction held 6 bases outside the gene matches. CDR1 is SGHAT, CDR2 FQNNGV, per germline. This CDR3 comprises 14 residues. Full variable domain (rest looked up from reference TRBV11-2 and TRBJ1-1): EAGVAQSPRYKIIEKRQSVAFWCNPISGHATLYWYQQILGQGPKLLIQFQNNGVVDDSQLPKDRFSAERLKGVDSTLKIQPAKLEDSAVYLCASRSTGGDTEAFFGQGTRLTVV.

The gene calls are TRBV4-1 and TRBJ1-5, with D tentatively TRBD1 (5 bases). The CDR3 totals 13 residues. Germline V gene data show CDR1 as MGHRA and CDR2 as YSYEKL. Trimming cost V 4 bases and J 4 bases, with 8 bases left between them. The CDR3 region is CASSLTANQPQHF. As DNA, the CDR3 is TGCGCCAGCAGCCTGACAGCAAATCAGCCCCAGCATTTT.

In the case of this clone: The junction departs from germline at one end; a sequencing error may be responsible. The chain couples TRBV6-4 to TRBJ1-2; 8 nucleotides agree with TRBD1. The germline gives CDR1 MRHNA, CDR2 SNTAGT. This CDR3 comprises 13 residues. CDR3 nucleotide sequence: TGTGCCGGCAGCCCAGGGGGCTCTGGTGGCTACACCTTC. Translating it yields CAGSPGGSGGYTF.

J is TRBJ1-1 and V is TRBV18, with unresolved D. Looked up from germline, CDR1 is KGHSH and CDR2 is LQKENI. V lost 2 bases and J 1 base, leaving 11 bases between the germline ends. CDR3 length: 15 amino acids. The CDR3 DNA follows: TGTGCCAGCTCACCAAAGCACACGGGGAACACTGAAGCTTTCTTT. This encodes CASSPKHTGNTEAFF. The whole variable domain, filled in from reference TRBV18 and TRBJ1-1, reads NAGVMQNPRHLVRRRGQEARLRCSPMKGHSHVYWYRQLPEEGLKFMVYLQKENIIDESGMPKERFSAEFPKEGPSILRIQQVVRGDSAAYFCASSPKHTGNTEAFFGQGTRLTVV.

DNA of the CDR3: TGTGCCAGCAGTTTGGGTGGGGCTCAGCCCCAGCATTTT. Protein product: CASSLGGAQPQHF. J is TRBJ1-5 and V is TRBV27; tentatively, D is TRBD1 (5 bases). The CDR3 runs 13 residues. Germline-derived CDR1 and CDR2 are MNHEY and SMNVEV (reference sequence). Trimming took 3 bases from V and 6 from J, leaving 9 bases between them.

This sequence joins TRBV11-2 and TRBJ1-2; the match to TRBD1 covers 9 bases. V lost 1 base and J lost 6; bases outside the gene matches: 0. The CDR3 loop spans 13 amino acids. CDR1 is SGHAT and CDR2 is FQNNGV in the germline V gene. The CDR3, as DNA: TGTGCCAGCAGCTTAGGGACAGGGGATGGCTACACCTTC. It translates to CASSLGTGDGYTF.

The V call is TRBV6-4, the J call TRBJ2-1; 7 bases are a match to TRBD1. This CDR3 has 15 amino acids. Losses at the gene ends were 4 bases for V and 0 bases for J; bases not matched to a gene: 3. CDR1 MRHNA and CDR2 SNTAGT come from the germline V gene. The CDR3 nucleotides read TGTGCCAGCAGTGCCGGGGACAGCTCCTACAATGAGCAGTTCTTC. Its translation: CASSAGDSSYNEQFF.

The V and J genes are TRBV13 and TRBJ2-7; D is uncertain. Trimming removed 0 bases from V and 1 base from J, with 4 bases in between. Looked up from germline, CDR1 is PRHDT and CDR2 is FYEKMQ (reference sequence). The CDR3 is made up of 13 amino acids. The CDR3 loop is CASSLGASYEQYF. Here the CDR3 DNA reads TGTGCCAGCAGCTTAGGGGCTTCCTACGAGCAGTACTTC.